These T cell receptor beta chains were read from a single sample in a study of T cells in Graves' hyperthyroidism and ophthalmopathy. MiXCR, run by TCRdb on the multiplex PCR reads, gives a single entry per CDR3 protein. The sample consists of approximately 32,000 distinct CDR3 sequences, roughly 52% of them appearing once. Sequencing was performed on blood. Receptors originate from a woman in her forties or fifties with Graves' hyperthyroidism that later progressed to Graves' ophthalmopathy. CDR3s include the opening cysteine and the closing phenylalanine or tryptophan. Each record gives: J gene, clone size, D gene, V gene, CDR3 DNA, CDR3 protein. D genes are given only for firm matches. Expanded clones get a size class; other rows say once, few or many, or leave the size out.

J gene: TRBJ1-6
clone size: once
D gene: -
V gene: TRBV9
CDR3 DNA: TGTGCCAGCAGCGTAGAGTTGTATAATTCACCCCTCCACTTT
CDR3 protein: CASSVELYNSPLHF

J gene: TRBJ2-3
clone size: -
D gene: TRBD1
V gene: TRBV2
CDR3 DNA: TGTGCCAGCAGTGTGGTGACAGGGGGCTCAGATACGCAGTATTTT
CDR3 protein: CASSVVTGGSDTQYF

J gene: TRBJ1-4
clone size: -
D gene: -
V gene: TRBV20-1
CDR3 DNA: TGCAGTGCTAGAGTGACGGGGGGAAAACTGTTTTTT
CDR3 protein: CSARVTGGKLFF

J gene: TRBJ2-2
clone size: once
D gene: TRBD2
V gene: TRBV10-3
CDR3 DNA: TGTGCCACCGGGGGGGGGCTGTTTTTT
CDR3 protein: CATGGGLFF

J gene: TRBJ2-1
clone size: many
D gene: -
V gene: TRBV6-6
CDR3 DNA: TGTGCCAGCAGTTACCTGTTCACAGCCTACAATGAGCAGTTCTTC
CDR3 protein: CASSYLFTAYNEQFF

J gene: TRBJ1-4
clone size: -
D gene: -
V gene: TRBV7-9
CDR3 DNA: TGTGCCAGCAGCCCCGTCCGGGAGCGGGGTGAAAAACTGTTTTTT
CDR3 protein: CASSPVRERGEKLFF

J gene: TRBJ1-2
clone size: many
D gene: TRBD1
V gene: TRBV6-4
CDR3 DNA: TGTGCCAGCAGTGCGCCCCCGACAGGGCCCATCAACTATGGCTACACCTTC
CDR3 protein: CASSAPPTGPINYGYTF

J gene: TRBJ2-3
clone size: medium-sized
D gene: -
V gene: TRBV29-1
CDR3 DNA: TGCAGCGTTGCGCCAAGCACAGATACGCAGTATTTT
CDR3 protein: CSVAPSTDTQYF

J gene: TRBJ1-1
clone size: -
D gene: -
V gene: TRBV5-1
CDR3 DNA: TGCGCCAGCAGCCCCGGGCTCAGGGCCGAAGGTGAAGCTTTCTTT
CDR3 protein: CASSPGLRAEGEAFF

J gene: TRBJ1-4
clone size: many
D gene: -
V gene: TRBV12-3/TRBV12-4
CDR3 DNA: TGTGCCAGCACTACCATAAACGTGGGGGATGAAAAACTGTTTTTT
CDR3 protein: CASTTINVGDEKLFF

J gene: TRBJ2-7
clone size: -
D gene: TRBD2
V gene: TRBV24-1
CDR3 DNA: TGTGCCACCTCCCCCCATCCTAGCGGGGCTGCCTACGAGCAGTACTTC
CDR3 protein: CATSPHPSGAAYEQYF

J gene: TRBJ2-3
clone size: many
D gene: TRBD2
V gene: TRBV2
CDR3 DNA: TGTGCCAGCAGTGAACGGACTAGCTATACAGATACGCAGTATTTT
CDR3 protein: CASSERTSYTDTQYF

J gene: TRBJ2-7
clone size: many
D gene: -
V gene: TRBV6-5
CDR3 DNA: TGTGCCAGCACCCAACTCGGGGGTGGCGAGCAGTACTTC
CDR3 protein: CASTQLGGGEQYF

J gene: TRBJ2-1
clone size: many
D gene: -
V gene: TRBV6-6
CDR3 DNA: TGTGCCAGCAGCCGGGGACTTATGACATATTCCTACAATGAGCAGTTCTTC
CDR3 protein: CASSRGLMTYSYNEQFF